The entry below gives a single TCR beta chain sequence along with its context. These data belong to a study of technical replicates of blood from a few donors. Here immunoSEQ multiplex PCR was the method, and the copy in TCRdb shows in-frame clones only, minus some. The data show tens of thousands of clones, around 94% seen once. Between the trimmed V and J ends, which lost 9 bases and 8 bases, there was a span of 17 bases. CDR1 is ENHRY and CDR2 is SYGVKD in the germline V gene. The CDR3 spans 14 residues. Sequencing was performed on T cells isolated from PBMCs. J is TRBJ1-6 and V is TRBV10-3; D is unclear. The TCR originated in a human donor in good health. In DNA, the CDR3 is TGTGCCATGAAAGCGGGAGAAGGACATTCACCCCTCCACTTT. It is translated as CAMKAGEGHSPLHF.